The clone carrying this TCR beta chain has only a few counts. TCRdb re-called the reads through MiXCR, storing one row per CDR3 protein. The table records 350,000 to 450,000 distinct CDR3 sequences, over 15% of them present only once. This specimen comes from a study of T cell repertoires in cytomegalovirus infection. This CDR3 has 17 amino acids. The V end lost 0 bases, the J end lost 0 bases, and 14 bases lay between the germline ends. In germline, CDR1 is DFQATT, CDR2 SNEGSKA (reference sequence). The material sequenced was PBMCs. V is TRBV20-1 and J is TRBJ2-2; D possibly corresponds to TRBD1 (6 bases). This receptor was identified in a human donor in good health (CMV status not recorded). Some clones in this sample may be carry-over from other donors' samples. Written as DNA, the CDR3 is TGCAGTGCTAGAGACCCTAGTAAGGGGGCGAACACCGGGGAGCTGTTTTTT. As protein: CSARDPSKGANTGELFF.